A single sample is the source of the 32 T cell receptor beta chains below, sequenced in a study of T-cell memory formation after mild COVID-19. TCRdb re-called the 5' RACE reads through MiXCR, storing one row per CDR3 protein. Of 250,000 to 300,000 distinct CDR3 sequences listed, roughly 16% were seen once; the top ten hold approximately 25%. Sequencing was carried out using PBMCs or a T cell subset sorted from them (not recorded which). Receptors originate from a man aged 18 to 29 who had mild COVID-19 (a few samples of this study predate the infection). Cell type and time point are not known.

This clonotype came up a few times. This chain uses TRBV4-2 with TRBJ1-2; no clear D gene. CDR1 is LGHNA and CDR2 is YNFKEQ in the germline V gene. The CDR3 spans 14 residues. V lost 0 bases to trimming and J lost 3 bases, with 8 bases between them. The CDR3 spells CASSQDNTDYGYTF. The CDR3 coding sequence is TGTGCCAGCAGCCAAGATAACACAGACTATGGCTACACCTTC.

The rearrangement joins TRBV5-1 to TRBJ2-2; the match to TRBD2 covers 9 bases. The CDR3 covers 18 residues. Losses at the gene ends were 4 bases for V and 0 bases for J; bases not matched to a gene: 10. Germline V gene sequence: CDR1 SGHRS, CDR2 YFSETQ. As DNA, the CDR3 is TGCGCCAGCAGCATTAGCGGGGGCCATTACGCGAACACCGGGGAGCTGTTTTTT. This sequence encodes CASSISGGHYANTGELFF.

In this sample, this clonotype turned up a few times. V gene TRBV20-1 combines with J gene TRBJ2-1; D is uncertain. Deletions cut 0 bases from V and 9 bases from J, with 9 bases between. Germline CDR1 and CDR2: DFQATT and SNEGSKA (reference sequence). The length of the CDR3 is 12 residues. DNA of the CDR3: TGCAGTGCTAGAGATTCGGGTACTGAGCAGTTCTTC. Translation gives CSARDSGTEQFF.

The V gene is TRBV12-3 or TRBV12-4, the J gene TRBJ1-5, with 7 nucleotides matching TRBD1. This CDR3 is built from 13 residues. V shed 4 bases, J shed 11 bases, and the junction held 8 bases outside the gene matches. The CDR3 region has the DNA TGTGCCAGCAGTTACGGGACAGAATGGGCCCAGCATTTT. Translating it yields CASSYGTEWAQHF.

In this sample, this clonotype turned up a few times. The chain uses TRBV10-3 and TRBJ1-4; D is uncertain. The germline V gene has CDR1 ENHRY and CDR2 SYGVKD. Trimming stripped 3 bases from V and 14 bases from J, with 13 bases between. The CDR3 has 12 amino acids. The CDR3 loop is CAISDSLRPLFF. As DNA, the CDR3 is TGTGCCATCAGTGATTCTCTTCGACCTCTGTTTTTT.

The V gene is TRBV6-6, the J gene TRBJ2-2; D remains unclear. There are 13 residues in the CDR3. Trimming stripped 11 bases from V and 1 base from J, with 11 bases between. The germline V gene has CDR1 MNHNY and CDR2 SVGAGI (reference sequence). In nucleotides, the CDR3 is TGTGCCGGCCATAGATGGAACACCGGGGAGCTGTTTTTT. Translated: CAGHRWNTGELFF.

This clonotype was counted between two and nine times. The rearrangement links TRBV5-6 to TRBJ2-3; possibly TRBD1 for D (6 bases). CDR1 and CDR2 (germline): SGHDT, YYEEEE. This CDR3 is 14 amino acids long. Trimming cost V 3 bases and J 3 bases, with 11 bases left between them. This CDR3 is CASSWGRATDTQYF. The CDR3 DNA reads TGTGCCAGCAGCTGGGGGCGGGCGACAGATACGCAGTATTTT.

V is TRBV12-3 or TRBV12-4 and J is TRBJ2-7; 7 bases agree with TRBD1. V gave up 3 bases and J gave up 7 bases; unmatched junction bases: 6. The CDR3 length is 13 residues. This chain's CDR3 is CASSFQGVGEQYF. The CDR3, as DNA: TGTGCCAGCAGTTTCCAGGGGGTTGGAGAGCAGTACTTC.

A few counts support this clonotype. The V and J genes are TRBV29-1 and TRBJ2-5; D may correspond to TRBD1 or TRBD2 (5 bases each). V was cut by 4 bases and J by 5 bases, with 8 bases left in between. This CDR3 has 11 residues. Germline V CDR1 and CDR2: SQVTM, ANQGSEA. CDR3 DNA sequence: TGCAGCGTTGGGGACCGGGAGACCCAGTACTTC. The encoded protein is CSVGDRETQYF. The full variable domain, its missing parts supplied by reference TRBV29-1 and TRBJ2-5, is SAVISQKPSRDICQRGTSLTIQCQVDSQVTMMFWYRQQPGQSLTLIATANQGSEATYESGFVIDKFPISRPNLTFSTLTVSNMSPEDSSIYLCSVGDRETQYFGPGTRLLVL.

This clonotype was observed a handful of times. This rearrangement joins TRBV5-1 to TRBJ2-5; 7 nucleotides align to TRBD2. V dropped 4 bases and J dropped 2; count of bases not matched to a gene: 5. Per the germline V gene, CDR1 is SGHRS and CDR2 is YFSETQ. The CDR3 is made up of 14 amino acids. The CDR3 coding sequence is TGCGCCAGCAGCGGGAGGGCTGTACAAGAGACCCAGTACTTC. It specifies CASSGRAVQETQYF.

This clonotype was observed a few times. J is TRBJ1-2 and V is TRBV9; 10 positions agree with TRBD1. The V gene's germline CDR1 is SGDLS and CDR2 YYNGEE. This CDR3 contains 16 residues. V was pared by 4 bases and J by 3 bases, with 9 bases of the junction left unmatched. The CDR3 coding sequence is TGTGCCAGCAGCAATCATATGACAGGGGGCCACTATGGCTACACCTTC. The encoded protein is CASSNHMTGGHYGYTF.

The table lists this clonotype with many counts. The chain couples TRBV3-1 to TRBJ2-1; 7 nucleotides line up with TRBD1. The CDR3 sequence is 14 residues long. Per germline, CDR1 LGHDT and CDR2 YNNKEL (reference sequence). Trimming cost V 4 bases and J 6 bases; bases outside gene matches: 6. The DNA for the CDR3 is TGTGCCAGCAGCCCCGACAGGGCCCCCAATGAGCAGTTCTTC. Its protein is CASSPDRAPNEQFF.

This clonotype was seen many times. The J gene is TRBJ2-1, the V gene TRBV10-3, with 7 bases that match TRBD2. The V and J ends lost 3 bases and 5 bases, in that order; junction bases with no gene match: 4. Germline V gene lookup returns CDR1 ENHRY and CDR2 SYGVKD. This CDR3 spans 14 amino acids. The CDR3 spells CAISDPGGDNEQFF. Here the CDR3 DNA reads TGTGCCATCAGTGACCCTGGGGGGGACAATGAGCAGTTCTTC.

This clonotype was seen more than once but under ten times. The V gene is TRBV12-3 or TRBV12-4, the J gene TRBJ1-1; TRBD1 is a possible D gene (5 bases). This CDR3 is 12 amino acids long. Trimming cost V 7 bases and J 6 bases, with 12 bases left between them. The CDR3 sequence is CASTDLGAEAFF. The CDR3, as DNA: TGTGCCAGCACCGACCTGGGGGCTGAAGCTTTCTTT.

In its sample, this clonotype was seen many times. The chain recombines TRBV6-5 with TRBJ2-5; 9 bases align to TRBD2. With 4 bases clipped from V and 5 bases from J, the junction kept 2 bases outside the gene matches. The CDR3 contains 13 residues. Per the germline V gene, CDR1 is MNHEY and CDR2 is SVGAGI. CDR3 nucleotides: TGTGCCAGCAGTTCTAGCGGGGACGAGACCCAGTACTTC. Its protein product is CASSSSGDETQYF.

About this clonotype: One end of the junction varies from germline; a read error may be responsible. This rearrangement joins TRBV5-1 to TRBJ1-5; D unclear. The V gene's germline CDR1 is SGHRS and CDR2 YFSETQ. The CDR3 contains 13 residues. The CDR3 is CASRSGPNQPQHF. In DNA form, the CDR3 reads TGCGCGAGCAGGTCAGGTCCCAATCAGCCCCAGCATTTT.

CDR3 protein: CASRSDSSYEQYF. The DNA of the CDR3 is TGTGCCAGCAGATCGGACAGCTCCTACGAGCAGTACTTC. The chain joins TRBV12-3 or TRBV12-4 to TRBJ2-7, with a possible D match to TRBD1 (6 bases). V gave up 6 bases and J gave up 0 bases, with 9 bases separating them. There are 13 residues in the CDR3.

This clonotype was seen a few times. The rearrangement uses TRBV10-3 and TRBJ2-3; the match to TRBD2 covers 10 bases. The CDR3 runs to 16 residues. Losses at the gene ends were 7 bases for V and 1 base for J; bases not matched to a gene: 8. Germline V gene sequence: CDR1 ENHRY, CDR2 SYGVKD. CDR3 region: CAINAGGTSGTDTQYF. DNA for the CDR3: TGTGCCATCAACGCGGGTGGGACTAGCGGCACAGATACGCAGTATTTT.

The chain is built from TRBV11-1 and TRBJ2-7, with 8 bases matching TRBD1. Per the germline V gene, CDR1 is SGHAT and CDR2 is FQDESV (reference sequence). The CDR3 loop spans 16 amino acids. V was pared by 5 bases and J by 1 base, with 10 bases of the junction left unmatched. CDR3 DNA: TGTGCCAGCAGCCCCACGACAGGGGACGTTTCCTACGAGCAGTACGTC. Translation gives CASSPTTGDVSYEQYV.

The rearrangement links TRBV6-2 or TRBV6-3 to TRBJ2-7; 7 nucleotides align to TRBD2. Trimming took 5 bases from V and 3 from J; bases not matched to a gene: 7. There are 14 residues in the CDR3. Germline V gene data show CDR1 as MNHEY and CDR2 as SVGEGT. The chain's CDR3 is CASSPAGVLYEQYV. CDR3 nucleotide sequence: TGTGCCAGCAGTCCCGCGGGGGTACTCTACGAGCAGTACGTC.

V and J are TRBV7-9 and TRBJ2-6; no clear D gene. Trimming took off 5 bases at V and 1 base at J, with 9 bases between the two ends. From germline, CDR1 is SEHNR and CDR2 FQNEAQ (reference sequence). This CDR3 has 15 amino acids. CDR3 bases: TGTGCCAGCAGCATTGGCAAGTCTGGGGCCAACGTCCTGACTTTC. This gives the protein CASSIGKSGANVLTF.

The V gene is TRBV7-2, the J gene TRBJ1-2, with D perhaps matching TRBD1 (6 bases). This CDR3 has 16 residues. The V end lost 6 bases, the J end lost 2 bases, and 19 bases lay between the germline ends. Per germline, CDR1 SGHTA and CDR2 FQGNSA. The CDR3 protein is CASRRGGGRLNYGYTF. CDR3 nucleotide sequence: TGTGCCAGCAGACGAGGGGGTGGACGGCTAAACTATGGCTACACCTTC. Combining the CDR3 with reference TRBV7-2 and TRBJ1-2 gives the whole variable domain GAGVSQSPSNKVTEKGKDVELRCDPISGHTALYWYRQSLGQGLEFLIYFQGNSAPDKSGLPSDRFSAERTGGSVSTLTIQRTQQEDSAVYLCASRRGGGRLNYGYTFGSGTRLTVV.

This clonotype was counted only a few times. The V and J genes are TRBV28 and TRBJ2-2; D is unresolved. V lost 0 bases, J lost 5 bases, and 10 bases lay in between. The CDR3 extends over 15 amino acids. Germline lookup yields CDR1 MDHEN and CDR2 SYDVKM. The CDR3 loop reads CASSLWARLTGELFF. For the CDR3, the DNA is TGTGCCAGCAGTTTATGGGCGCGGTTGACCGGGGAGCTGTTTTTT.

The CDR3, as DNA: TGTGCCAGCAGACGGGGAACGTACACAGATACGCAGTATTTT. This gives the protein CASRRGTYTDTQYF. V usage is TRBV6-1 and J usage is TRBJ2-3; D is possibly TRBD2 (5 bases). The ends were cut back, 6 bases at V and 2 bases at J, with 12 bases in the middle. Germline loops: CDR1 MNHNS, CDR2 SASEGT. The CDR3 has 14 residues.

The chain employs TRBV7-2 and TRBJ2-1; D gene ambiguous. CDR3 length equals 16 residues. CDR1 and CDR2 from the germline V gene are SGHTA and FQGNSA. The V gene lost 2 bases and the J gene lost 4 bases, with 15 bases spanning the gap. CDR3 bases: TGTGCCAGCAGCTTAAATCAGCCGATCGGATACAATGAGCAGTTCTTC. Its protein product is CASSLNQPIGYNEQFF.

CDR3 DNA sequence: TGCAGTGCTCCTCACCCCGGGGGCCCCCCTGAAGCTTTCTTT. It specifies CSAPHPGGPPEAFF. The V gene is TRBV20-1, the J gene TRBJ1-1, with D maybe TRBD1 (6 bases). This CDR3 has 14 amino acids. In germline, CDR1 is DFQATT, CDR2 SNEGSKA (reference sequence). V was pared by 5 bases and J by 6 bases, with 19 bases between.

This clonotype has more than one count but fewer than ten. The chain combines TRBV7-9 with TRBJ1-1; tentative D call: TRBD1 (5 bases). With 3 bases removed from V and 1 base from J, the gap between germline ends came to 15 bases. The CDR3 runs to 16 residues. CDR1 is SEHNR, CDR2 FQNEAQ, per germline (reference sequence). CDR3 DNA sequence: TGTGCCAGCAGCTTGCCCCCACGGGGCCCGAACACTGAAGCTTTCTTT. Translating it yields CASSLPPRGPNTEAFF.

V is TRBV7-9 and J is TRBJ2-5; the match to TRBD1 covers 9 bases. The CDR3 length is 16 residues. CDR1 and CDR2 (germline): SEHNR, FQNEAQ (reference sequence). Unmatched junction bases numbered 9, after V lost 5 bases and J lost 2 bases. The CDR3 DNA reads TGTGCCAGCAGCCCCCACGGACAGGGGACACAAGAGACCCAGTACTTC. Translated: CASSPHGQGTQETQYF. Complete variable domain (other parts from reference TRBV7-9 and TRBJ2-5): DTGVSQNPRHKITKRGQNVTFRCDPISEHNRLYWYRQTLGQGPEFLTYFQNEAQLEKSRLLSDRFSAERPKGSFSTLEIQRTEQGDSAMYLCASSPHGQGTQETQYFGPGTRLLVL.

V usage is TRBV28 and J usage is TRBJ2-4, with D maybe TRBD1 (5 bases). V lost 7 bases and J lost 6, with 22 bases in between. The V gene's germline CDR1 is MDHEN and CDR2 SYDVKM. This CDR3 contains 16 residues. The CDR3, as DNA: TGTGCCAGCACCTGGGGCAGAAGGGCGCCGGGAAACATTCAGTACTTC. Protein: CASTWGRRAPGNIQYF.

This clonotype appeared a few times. CDR3 region: CSAQGGDQPQHF. As DNA, the CDR3 is TGCAGTGCCCAGGGGGGAGATCAGCCCCAGCATTTT. The V gene is TRBV20-1, the J gene TRBJ1-5; 7 bases fit TRBD1. Germline V CDR1 and CDR2: DFQATT, SNEGSKA (reference sequence). The ends lost 6 bases at V and 5 bases at J; junction bases unmatched: 4. The CDR3 is 12 amino acids.

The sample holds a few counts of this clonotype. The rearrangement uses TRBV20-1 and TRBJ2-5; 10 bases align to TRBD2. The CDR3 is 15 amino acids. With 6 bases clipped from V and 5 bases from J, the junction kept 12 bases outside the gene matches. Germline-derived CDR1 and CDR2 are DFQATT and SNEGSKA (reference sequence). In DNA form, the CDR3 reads TGCAGTGCCTCCGACCAACTAGCGGGGTGGGAGACCCAGTACTTC. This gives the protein CSASDQLAGWETQYF.

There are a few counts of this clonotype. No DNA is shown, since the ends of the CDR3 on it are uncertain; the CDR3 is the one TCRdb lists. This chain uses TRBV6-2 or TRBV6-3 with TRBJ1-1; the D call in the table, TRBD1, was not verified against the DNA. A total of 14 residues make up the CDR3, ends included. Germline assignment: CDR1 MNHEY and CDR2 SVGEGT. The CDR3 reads CASSSAPGRGEAFF.